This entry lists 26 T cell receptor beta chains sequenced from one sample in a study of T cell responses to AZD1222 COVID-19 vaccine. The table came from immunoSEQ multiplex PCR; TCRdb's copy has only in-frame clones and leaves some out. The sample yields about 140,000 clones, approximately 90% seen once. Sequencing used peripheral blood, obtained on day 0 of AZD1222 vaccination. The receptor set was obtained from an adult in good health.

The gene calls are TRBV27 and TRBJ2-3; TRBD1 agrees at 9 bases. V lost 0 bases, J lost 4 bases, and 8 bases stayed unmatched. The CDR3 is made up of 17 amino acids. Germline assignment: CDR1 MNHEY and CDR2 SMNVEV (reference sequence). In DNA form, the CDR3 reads TGTGCCAGCAGTTTATCGGTCTTGAGACAGGGGGCAGATACGCAGTATTTT. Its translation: CASSLSVLRQGADTQYF.

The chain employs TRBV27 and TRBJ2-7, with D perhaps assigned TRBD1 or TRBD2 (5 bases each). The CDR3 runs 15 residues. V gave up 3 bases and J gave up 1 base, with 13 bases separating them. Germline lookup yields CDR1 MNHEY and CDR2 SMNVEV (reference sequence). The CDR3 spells CASSFRGDVSYEQYF. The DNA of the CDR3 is TGTGCCAGCAGTTTTAGAGGGGATGTATCCTACGAGCAGTACTTC.

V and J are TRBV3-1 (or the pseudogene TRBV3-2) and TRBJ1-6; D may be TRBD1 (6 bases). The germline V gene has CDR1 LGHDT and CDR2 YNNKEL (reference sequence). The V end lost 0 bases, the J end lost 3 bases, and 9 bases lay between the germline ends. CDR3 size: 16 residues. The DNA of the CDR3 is TGTGCCAGCAGCCAAGAGACAGGCCACTATAATTCACCCCTCCACTTT. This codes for CASSQETGHYNSPLHF.

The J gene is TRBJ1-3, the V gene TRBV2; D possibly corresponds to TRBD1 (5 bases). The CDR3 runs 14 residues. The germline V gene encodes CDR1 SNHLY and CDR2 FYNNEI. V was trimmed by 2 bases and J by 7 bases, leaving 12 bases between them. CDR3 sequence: CASSERGVGNTIYF. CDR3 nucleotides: TGTGCCAGCAGTGAAAGAGGGGTTGGGAACACCATATATTTT.

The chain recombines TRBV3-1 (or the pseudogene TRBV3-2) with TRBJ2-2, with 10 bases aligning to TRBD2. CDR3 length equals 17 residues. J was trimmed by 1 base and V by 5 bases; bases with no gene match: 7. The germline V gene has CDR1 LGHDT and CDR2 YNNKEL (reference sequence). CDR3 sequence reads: CASSSRTSGKNTGELFF. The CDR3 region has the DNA TGTGCCAGCAGCTCCCGGACTAGCGGAAAGAACACCGGGGAGCTGTTTTTT.

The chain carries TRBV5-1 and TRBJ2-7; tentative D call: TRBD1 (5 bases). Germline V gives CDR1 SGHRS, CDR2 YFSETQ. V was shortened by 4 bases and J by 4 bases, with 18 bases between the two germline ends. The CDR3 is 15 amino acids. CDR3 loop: CASSLDIPPPYEQYF. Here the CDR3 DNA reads TGCGCCAGCAGCCTGGACATCCCTCCACCTTACGAGCAGTACTTC.

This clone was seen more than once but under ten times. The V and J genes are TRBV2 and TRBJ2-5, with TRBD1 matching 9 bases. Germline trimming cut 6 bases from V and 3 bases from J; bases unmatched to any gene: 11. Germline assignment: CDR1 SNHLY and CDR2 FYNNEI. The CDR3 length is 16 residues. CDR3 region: CASRTLRQGVKETQYF. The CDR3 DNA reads TGTGCCAGCAGGACATTACGACAGGGGGTGAAAGAGACCCAGTACTTC.

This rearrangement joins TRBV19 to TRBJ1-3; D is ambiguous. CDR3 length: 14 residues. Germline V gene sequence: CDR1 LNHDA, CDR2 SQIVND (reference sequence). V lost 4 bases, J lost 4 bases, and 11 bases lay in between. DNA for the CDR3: TGTGCCAGTAGTACGACCAAAGGAGGAAACACCATATATTTT. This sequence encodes CASSTTKGGNTIYF.

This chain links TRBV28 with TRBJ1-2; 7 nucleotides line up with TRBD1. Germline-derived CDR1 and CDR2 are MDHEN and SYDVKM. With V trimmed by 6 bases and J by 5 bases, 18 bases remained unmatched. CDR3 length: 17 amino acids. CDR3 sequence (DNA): TGTGCCAGCAGACCTGCGCTGCGACAGGGCGACGAGTATGGCTACACCTTC. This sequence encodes CASRPALRQGDEYGYTF.

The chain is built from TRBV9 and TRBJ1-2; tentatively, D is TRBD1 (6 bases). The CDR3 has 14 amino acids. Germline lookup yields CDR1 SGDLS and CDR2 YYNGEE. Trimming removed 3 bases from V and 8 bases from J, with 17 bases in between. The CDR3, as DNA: TGTGCCAGCAGCGCAGGGACATTATTAAGGGGCTACACCTTC. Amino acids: CASSAGTLLRGYTF.

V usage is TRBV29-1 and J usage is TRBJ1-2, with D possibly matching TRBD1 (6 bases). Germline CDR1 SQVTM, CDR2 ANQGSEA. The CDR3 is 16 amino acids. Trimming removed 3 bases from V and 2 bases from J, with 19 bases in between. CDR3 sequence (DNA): TGCAGCGTTGAGATTAGGGTTGGACAGCTAAACTATGGCTACACCTTC. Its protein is CSVEIRVGQLNYGYTF.

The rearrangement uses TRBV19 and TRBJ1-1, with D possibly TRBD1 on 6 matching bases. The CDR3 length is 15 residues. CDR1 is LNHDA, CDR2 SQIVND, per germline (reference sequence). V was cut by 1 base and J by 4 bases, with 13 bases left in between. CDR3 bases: TGTGCCAGTAGTATAGGACCCTCAGGGGTCACTGAAGCTTTCTTT. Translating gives CASSIGPSGVTEAFF.

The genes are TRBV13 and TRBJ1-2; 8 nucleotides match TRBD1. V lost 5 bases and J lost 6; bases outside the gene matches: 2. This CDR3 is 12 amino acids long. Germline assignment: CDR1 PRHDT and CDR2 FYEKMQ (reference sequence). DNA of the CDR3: TGTGCCAGCAGCCTGACAGGGGATGGCTACACCTTC. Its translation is CASSLTGDGYTF.

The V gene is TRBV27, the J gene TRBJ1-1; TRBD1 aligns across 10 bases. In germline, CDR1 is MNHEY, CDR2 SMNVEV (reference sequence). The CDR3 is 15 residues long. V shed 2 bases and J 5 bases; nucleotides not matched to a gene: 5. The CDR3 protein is CASSLVGQGRTEAFF. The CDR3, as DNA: TGTGCCAGCAGTTTAGTGGGACAGGGGCGGACTGAAGCTTTCTTT.

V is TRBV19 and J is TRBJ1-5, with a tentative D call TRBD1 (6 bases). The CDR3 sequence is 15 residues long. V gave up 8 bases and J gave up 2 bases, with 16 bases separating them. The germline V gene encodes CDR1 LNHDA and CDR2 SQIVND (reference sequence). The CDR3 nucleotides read TGTGCCAGTTCCACAGGGAATAGAGGCAATCAGCCCCAGCATTTT. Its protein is CASSTGNRGNQPQHF.

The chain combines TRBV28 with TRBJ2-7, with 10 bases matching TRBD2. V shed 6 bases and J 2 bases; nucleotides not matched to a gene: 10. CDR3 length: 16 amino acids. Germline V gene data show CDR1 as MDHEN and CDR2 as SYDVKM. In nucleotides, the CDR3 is TGTGCCAGCAGACCCCCCACTAGCGGGGTTCCCTACGAGCAGTACTTC. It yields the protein CASRPPTSGVPYEQYF.

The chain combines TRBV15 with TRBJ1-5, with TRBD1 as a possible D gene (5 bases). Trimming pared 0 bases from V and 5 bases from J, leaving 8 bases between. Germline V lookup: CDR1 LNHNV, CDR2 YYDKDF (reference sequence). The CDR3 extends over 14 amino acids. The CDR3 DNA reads TGTGCCACCAGCAGAGATAGGGGACATCAGCCCCAGCATTTT. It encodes CATSRDRGHQPQHF.

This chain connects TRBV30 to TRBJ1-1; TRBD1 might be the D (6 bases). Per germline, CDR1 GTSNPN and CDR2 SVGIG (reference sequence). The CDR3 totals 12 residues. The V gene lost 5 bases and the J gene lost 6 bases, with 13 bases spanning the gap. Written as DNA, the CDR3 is TGTGCCTGGTCAGTAGGGGGACCTGAAGCTTTCTTT. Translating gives CAWSVGGPEAFF.

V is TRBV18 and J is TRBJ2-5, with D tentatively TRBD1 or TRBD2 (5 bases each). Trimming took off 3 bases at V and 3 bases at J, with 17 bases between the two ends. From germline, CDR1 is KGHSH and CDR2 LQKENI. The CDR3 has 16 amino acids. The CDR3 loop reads CASSPLDRGREETQYF. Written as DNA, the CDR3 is TGTGCCAGCTCACCTTTAGACAGAGGGCGGGAAGAGACCCAGTACTTC.

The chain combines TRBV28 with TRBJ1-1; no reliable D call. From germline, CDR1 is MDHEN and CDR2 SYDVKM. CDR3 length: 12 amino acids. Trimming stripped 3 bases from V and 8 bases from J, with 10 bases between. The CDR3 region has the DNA TGTGCCAGCAGTTTTTTCTCGATGGAAGCTTTCTTT. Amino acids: CASSFFSMEAFF.

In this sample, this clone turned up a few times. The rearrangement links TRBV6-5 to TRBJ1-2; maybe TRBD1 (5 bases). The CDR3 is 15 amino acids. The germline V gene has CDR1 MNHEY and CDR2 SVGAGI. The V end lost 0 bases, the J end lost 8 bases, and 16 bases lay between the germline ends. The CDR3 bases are TGTGCCAGCAGTTACTCGGGACCCGGACTAAGGGGCTACACCTTC. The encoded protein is CASSYSGPGLRGYTF.

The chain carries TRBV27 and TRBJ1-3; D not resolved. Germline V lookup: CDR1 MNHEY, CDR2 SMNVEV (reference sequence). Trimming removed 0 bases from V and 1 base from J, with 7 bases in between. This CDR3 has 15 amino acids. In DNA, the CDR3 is TGTGCCAGCAGTTTATCGATGGGATCTGGAAACACCATATATTTT. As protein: CASSLSMGSGNTIYF.

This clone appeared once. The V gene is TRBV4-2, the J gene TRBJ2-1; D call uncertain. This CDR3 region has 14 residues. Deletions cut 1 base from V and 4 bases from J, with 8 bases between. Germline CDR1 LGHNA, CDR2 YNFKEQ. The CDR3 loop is CASSQVGRYNEQFF. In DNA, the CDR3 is TGTGCCAGCAGCCAAGTAGGGCGGTACAATGAGCAGTTCTTC.

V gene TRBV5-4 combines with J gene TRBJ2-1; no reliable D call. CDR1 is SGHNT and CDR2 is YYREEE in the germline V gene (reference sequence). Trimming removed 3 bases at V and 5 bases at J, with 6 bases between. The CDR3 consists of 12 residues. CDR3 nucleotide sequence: TGTGCCAGCAGCTCCCGGGACAATGAGCAGTTCTTC. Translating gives CASSSRDNEQFF.

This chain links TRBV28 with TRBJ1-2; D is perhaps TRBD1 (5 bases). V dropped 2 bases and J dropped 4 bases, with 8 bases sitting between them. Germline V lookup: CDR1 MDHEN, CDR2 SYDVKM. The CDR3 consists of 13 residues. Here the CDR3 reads CASSLPGTYGYTF. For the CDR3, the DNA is TGTGCCAGCAGTTTACCAGGGACCTATGGCTACACCTTC.

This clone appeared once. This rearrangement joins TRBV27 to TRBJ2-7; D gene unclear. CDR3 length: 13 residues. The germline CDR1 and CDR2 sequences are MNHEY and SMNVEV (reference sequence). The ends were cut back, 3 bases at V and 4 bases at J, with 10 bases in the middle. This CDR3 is CASSFGHSYEQYF. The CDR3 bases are TGTGCCAGCAGTTTCGGGCATTCTTACGAGCAGTACTTC.